A single sample is the source of the 13 T cell receptor beta chains below, sequenced in a study of cytomegalovirus exposure and HLA in healthy donors. Primers included in the PCR were 60 Vbeta and 13 Jbeta primers. The protocol was immunoSEQ multiplex PCR, while the TCRdb copy is restricted to in-frame clones and leaves out a portion. The table has about 210,000 clones, almost 80% seen once. Sequencing was carried out using PBMCs. These receptors were obtained from a male donor in good health and CMV-seronegative.

This chain joins TRBV28 and TRBJ1-1; a possible D gene is TRBD1 (6 bases). The CDR3 is 14 residues long. V lost 8 bases and J lost 4, with 17 bases in between. Germline values: CDR1 MDHEN, CDR2 SYDVKM. CDR3 loop: CASRLPQGGTEAFF. The DNA of the CDR3 is TGTGCCAGCCGACTCCCCCAAGGGGGCACTGAAGCTTTCTTT.

The chain combines TRBV9 with TRBJ2-3; a possible D gene is TRBD2 (5 bases). V shed 0 bases and J shed 4 bases, with 18 bases lying between them. The CDR3 consists of 17 residues. Germline assignment: CDR1 SGDLS and CDR2 YYNGEE. This CDR3 is CASSVARGLASPDTQYF. The CDR3 nucleotides are TGTGCCAGCAGCGTAGCCCGTGGGCTAGCCTCCCCAGATACGCAGTATTTT.

This sequence joins TRBV4-3 and TRBJ1-1, with D possibly being TRBD1 (5 bases). V shed 1 base and J shed 9 bases, with 15 bases lying between them. The CDR3 consists of 14 residues. Germline CDR1 and CDR2: LGHNA and YSLEER. CDR3 region: CASSQGQTYSQAFF. The CDR3 nucleotides are TGCGCCAGCAGCCAAGGACAGACCTACAGTCAAGCTTTCTTT.

The CDR3: CASSPEFANFRTGTEAFF. CDR3 bases: TGTGCCAGCTCACCAGAGTTTGCGAATTTTAGGACAGGGACTGAAGCTTTCTTT. The chain has TRBV18 and TRBJ1-1; TRBD1 agrees at 8 bases. The CDR3 loop spans 18 amino acids. V shed 2 bases and J 5 bases; nucleotides not matched to a gene: 16. Per the germline V gene, CDR1 is KGHSH and CDR2 is LQKENI.

With respect to this clone: One junction end disagrees with the germline gene, perhaps due to a read error. V is TRBV7-7 and J is TRBJ2-5; 9 bases fit TRBD2. The V gene's germline CDR1 is SSHAT and CDR2 FNYEAQ (reference sequence). CDR3 size: 16 residues. Here the CDR3 reads CASSLGQSSGTKTQYF. The CDR3 DNA reads as TGTGCTAGCAGCTTAGGGCAGTCTAGCGGGACGAAGACCCAGTACTTC.

V gene TRBV2 combines with J gene TRBJ2-2; D is undetermined. V was shortened by 8 bases and J by 1 base, with 11 bases between the two germline ends. CDR1 is SNHLY, CDR2 FYNNEI, per germline. The CDR3 contains 14 residues. DNA of the CDR3: TGTGCCAGCGTCTTATCCAGGAACACCGGGGAGCTGTTTTTT. Protein product: CASVLSRNTGELFF. The complete variable domain, with remaining parts taken from reference TRBV2 and TRBJ2-2, reads EPEVTQTPSHQVTQMGQEVILRCVPISNHLYFYWYRQILGQKVEFLVSFYNNEISEKSEIFDDQFSVERPDGSNFTLKIRSTKLEDSAMYFCASVLSRNTGELFFGEGSRLTVL.

J is TRBJ2-1 and V is TRBV5-1; 7 bases match TRBD2. The CDR3 extends over 16 amino acids. Germline V gives CDR1 SGHRS, CDR2 YFSETQ. After removal of 4 bases from V and 5 bases from J, the junction contained 12 bases not matched to a gene. The CDR3 loop reads CASSRGTTQPNNEQFF. The CDR3 DNA reads TGCGCCAGCAGCAGAGGGACTACCCAACCCAACAATGAGCAGTTCTTC.

The rearrangement uses TRBV2 and TRBJ2-7; D is possibly TRBD1 (6 bases). With 11 bases removed from V and 3 bases from J, the gap between germline ends came to 17 bases. Germline V gene lookup returns CDR1 SNHLY and CDR2 FYNNEI. The CDR3 runs 13 residues. CDR3 bases: TGTGCCGGCGGCTCTACAGGGAACTACGAGCAGTACTTC. Residues: CAGGSTGNYEQYF.

V and J are TRBV7-9 and TRBJ2-2, with D tentatively TRBD2 (7 bases). The CDR3 has 16 residues. With 4 bases removed from V and 4 bases from J, the gap between germline ends came to 16 bases. Germline CDR1 and CDR2: SEHNR and FQNEAQ (reference sequence). The CDR3 DNA sequence: TGTGCCAGCAGCTCGGTCAGCGGGGACATCACCGGGGAGCTGTTTTTT. This encodes CASSSVSGDITGELFF.

The rearrangement uses TRBV9 and TRBJ2-4; D call uncertain. Germline assignment: CDR1 SGDLS and CDR2 YYNGEE. With 4 bases removed from V and 0 bases from J, the gap between germline ends came to 5 bases. The CDR3 contains 13 residues. The CDR3 DNA is TGTGCCAGCAGCTCAGTAGCCAAAAACATTCAGTACTTC. Its protein is CASSSVAKNIQYF.

The genes are TRBV29-1 and TRBJ2-5; D may be TRBD2 (5 bases). This CDR3 is built from 15 residues. CDR1 SQVTM and CDR2 ANQGSEA come from the germline V gene. V lost 5 bases, J lost 1 base, and 17 bases lay in between. The CDR3 bases are TGCAGCGTTCCTCCCCGGGGAACCCTCCAAGAGACCCAGTACTTC. Amino acids: CSVPPRGTLQETQYF. Combining the CDR3 with reference TRBV29-1 and TRBJ2-5 gives the whole variable domain SAVISQKPSRDICQRGTSLTIQCQVDSQVTMMFWYRQQPGQSLTLIATANQGSEATYESGFVIDKFPISRPNLTFSTLTVSNMSPEDSSIYLCSVPPRGTLQETQYFGPGTRLLVL.

This sequence joins TRBV5-8 and TRBJ2-1, with TRBD2 matching over 11 bases. Germline V lookup: CDR1 SGHTS, CDR2 YDEGEE. V was pared by 4 bases and J by 7 bases, with 10 bases of the junction left unmatched. The CDR3 loop spans 16 amino acids. The CDR3 spells CASSLVTSGDNNEQFF. CDR3 coding DNA: TGTGCCAGCAGCCTGGTGACTAGCGGGGATAATAATGAGCAGTTCTTC.

The rearrangement joins TRBV29-1 to TRBJ2-1; D uncertain. This CDR3 is built from 12 residues. V was clipped by 4 bases and J by 7 bases, with 11 bases between them. The germline CDR1 and CDR2 sequences are SQVTM and ANQGSEA. The CDR3 here is CSVGPPANEQFF. For the CDR3, the DNA is TGCAGCGTTGGGCCGCCCGCTAATGAGCAGTTCTTC.